The T cell receptor beta chain described here comes from a study of CXCR3-negative and CXCR3-positive naive CD8 T cells. Looking at the study overall: Across all libraries, TRB reads numbered around 140 million, with about 1.5 +/- 0.3 million in each library.

The TRB libraries of cDNA were built by UMI-labeled 5' RACE. Using the 5' RACE reads, TCRdb records one entry per CDR3 protein without DNA. The repertoire shows 84,000 or so distinct CDR3 sequences; the top ten hold roughly 1.5%. Findings and caveats of the study: TRBV-TRBJ usage was alike in naive CXCR3-negative and CXCR3-positive cells but differed in memory cells. In cryopreserved cells, CXCR3 expression partially decreased, and fresh PBMCs were used in most assays.

The CDR3 extends over 14 amino acids. Germline CDR1 SQVTM, CDR2 ANQGSEA. As to this clonotype: Its antigen is currently unknown.

This clonotype was obtained from a human donor in good health. Some clones in this sample may be carry-over from other donors' samples. V usage is TRBV29-1 and J usage is TRBJ2-7; without DNA, the TCRdb call of TRBD1 cannot be checked. The specimen was naive CXCR3- CD8+ T cells from blood. The subset denotes: CD45RO-CCR7+CD27+CD95- naive CD8+ T cells lacking CXCR3 (TNR3-). The CDR3 loop reads CSVETGGVDYEQYF.